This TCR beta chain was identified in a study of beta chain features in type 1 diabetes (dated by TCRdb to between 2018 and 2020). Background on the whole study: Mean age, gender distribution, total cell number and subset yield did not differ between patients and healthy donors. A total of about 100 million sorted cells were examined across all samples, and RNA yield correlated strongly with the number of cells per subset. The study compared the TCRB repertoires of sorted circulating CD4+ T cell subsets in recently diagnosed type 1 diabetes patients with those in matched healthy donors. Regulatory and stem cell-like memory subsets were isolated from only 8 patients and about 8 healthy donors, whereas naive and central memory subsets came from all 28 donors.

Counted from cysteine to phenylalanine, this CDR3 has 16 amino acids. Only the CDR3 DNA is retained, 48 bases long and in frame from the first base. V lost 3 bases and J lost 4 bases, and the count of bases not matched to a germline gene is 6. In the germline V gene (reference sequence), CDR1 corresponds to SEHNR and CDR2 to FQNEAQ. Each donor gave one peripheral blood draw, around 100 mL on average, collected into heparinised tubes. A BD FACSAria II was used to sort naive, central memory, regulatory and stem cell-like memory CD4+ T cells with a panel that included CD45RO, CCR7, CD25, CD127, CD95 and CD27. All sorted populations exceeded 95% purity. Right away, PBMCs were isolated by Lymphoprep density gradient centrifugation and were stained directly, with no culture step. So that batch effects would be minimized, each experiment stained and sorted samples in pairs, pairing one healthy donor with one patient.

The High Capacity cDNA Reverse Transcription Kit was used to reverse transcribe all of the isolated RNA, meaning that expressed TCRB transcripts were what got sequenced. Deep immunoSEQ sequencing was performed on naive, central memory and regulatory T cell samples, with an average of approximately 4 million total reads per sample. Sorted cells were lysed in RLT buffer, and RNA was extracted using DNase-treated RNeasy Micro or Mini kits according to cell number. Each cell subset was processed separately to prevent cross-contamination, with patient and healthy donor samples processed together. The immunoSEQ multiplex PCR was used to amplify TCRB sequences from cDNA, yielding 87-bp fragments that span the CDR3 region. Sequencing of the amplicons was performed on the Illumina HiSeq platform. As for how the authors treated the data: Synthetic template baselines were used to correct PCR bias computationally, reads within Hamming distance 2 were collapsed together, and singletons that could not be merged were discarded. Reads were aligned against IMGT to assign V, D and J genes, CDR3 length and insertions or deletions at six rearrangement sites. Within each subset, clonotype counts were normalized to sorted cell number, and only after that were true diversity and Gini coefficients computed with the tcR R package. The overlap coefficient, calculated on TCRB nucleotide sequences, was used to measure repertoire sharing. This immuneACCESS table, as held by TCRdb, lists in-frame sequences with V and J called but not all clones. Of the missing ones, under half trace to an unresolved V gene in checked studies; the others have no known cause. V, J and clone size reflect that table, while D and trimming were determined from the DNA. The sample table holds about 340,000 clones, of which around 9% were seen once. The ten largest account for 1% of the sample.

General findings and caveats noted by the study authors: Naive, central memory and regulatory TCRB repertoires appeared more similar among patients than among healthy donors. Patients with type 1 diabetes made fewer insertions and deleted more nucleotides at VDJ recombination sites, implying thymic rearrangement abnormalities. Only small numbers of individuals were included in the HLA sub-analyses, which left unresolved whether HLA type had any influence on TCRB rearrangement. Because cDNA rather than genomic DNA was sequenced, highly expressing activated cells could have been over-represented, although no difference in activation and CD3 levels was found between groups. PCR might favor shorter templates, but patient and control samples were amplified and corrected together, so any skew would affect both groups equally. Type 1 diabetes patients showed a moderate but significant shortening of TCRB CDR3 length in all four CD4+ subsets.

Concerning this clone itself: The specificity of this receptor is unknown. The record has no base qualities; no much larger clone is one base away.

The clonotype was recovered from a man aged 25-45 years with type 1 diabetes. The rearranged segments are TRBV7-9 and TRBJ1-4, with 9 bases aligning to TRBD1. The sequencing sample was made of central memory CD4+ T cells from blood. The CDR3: CASSLGDRANNEKLFF. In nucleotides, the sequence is TGTGCCAGCAGCTTGGGGGACAGGGCGAATAATGAAAAACTGTTTTTT.